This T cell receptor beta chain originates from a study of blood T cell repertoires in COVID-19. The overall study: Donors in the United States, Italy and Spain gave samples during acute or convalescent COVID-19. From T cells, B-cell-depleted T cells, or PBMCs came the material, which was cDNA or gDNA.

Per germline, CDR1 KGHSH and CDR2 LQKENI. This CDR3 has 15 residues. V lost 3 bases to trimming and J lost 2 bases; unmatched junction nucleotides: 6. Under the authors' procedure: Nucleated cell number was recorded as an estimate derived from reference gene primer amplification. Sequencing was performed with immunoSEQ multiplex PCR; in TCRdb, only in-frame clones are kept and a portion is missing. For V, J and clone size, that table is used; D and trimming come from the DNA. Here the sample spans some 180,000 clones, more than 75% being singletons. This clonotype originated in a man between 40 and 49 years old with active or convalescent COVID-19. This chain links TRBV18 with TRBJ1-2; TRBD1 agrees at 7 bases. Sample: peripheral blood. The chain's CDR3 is CASSPSGQMNYGYTF. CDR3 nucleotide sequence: TGTGCCAGCTCACCGTCGGGACAGATGAACTATGGCTACACCTTC.